Sequencing of this TCR beta chain was carried out in a study of lymphopenia after photon versus proton radiotherapy (dated by TCRdb to the late 2010s). A note on the overall study: Photon and proton radiation therapy were compared by the study for their immunological effects in patients with gastrointestinal tumors who developed high-grade lymphopenia. The cohort included approximately 18 patients with gastrointestinal tumors who developed lymphopenia after receiving either photon or proton therapy. The goal of the study was to characterize the differences between the two radiation modalities in how they affect the immune system.

This clone was seen only a few times. What this receptor recognizes is not known. No quality values exist for individual bases; no much larger clone is one base distant. Other DNA sequences in the sample encode the same CDR3. The full study reports these points: Once the lymphocyte count had reached its nadir, the repertoires of photon-treated patients showed oligoclonal expansion, particularly of CD8+ Temra cells, and this expansion drove the decline in diversity. Among patients across the cohort who died, overall survival time showed an inverse correlation with a larger post-nadir drop in TCR diversity. The survival association was examined only in patients who died, and the authors described better survival with proton therapy as a possibility, not as a demonstrated result. Proton-treated patients stayed relatively stable during treatment, while photon-treated patients lost naive T cells and TCR diversity and gained effector/memory populations.

The germline V gene sets CDR1 to SGHNT and CDR2 to YENEEA. The CDR3 spans 14 residues, from the cysteine through the phenylalanine. The only DNA kept is the CDR3, 42 bases in frame from the first base. The junction shows trimming of 8 bases on V and 0 bases on J, plus 12 bases between the germline ends. The library came from the immunoSEQ multiplex PCR assay. Alongside multiparametric flow cytometry, deep sequencing of rearranged TCR beta loci was used to profile the T cell repertoires. As stored in TCRdb, this immuneACCESS dataset retains in-frame rearrangements with V and J assigned. A fraction of the clones does not appear; measured against another copy, unresolved V genes explain less than half of the discrepancy, and the remainder lacks a known reason. The sample table lists around 150,000 clones, roughly nine tenths of them with a count of one. The top ten constitute approximately 4.8% of the sample.

Here the sequenced sample was peripheral blood, taken from a patient treated with photon-based radiotherapy. The clonotype originates from a man aged 45 to 65 with gastric cancer. The chain employs TRBV11-3 and TRBJ2-3, with the D gene too uncertain to name. The CDR3 is CASSLTSSTDTQYF. The DNA sequence is given as TGTGCCAGCTCCCTTACATCTAGCACAGATACGCAGTATTTT.